This T cell receptor (beta chain) was recorded in a study of CD8 T cells in Susac syndrome. The CDR3 totals 14 residues. V shed 5 bases and J shed 1 base, with 11 bases lying between them. This clonotype appeared a single time. Random hexamers were used to reverse transcribe the RNA input (about 0.45 to 1 ug). It was immunoSEQ multiplex PCR that amplified TCR beta CDR3 across 54 Vbeta and 13 Jbeta. TCRdb used MiXCR to reprocess the immunoSEQ multiplex PCR reads, holding one entry per CDR3 protein. The sample holds under 350,000 distinct CDR3 sequences, about 91% seen once. Peripheral blood CD8+ and CD4+ T cells were profiled by TCR beta sequencing. The TEMRA cells underwent FACS enrichment, while the CD8+ and CD4+ T cells underwent negative isolation.

This TCR was sampled from a human donor with multiple sclerosis. The rearrangement uses TRBV12-3 or TRBV12-4 and TRBJ1-2; D gene unclear. The sample consisted of CD4+ T cells from PBMCs. This CDR3 reads CASSPRGFNYGYTF. The CDR3 nucleotides are TGTGCCAGCAGTCCCAGAGGGTTTAACTATGGCTACACCTTC.